These 21 T cell receptor beta chains came from one sample sequenced in a study of cytomegalovirus exposure and HLA in healthy donors. The PCR had 60 Vbeta and 13 Jbeta primers. TCRdb keeps only in-frame clones here, not all; method: immunoSEQ multiplex PCR. The sample holds 150,000 to 200,000 clones; roughly four fifths are singletons and the top ten take approximately 2%. Sequenced sample: PBMCs. Source of these receptors: a woman between 25 and 40 years old in good health and CMV-seropositive.

This clone was counted only a few times. J is TRBJ2-5 and V is TRBV27, with TRBD2 as a possible D gene (5 bases). Trimming cost V 1 base and J 4 bases, with 10 bases left between them. This CDR3 has 14 residues. In germline, CDR1 is MNHEY, CDR2 SMNVEV (reference sequence). CDR3 amino acids: CASSLFRGSETQYF. Here the CDR3 DNA reads TGTGCCAGCAGTTTATTCAGAGGGTCAGAGACCCAGTACTTC.

This chain links TRBV19 with TRBJ2-6; 7 positions agree with TRBD1. J lost 5 bases, V lost 8 bases, and 15 bases had no gene match. This CDR3 region has 17 residues. Germline assignment: CDR1 LNHDA and CDR2 SQIVND (reference sequence). For the CDR3, the DNA is TGTGCCAGTCGACGAGGACAGGAGGCGTTAAGGGCCAACGTCCTGACTTTC. This sequence encodes CASRRGQEALRANVLTF.

This chain connects TRBV5-1 to TRBJ2-1, with 13 bases aligning to TRBD2. The germline V gene has CDR1 SGHRS and CDR2 YFSETQ. Losses at the gene ends were 4 bases for V and 7 bases for J; bases not matched to a gene: 5. This CDR3 has 15 amino acids. CDR3 loop: CASSSGLAGENEQFF. CDR3 coding DNA: TGCGCCAGCAGCAGCGGACTAGCGGGAGAAAATGAGCAGTTCTTC.

Only one count was recorded for this clone. The rearrangement joins TRBV7-6 to TRBJ2-5, with 9 bases aligning to TRBD2. This CDR3 has 15 amino acids. V was clipped by 4 bases and J by 5 bases; unmatched bases: 8. CDR1 SGHVS and CDR2 FNYEAQ come from the germline V gene. The CDR3, as DNA: TGTGCCAGCAGCTCGTTAGCGGGAGAGTCGGAGACCCAGTACTTC. Protein: CASSSLAGESETQYF.

This clone was picked up one time. This chain links TRBV25-1 with TRBJ1-6; 7 bases fit TRBD1. With 5 bases clipped from V and 8 bases from J, the junction kept 9 bases outside the gene matches. Germline V gives CDR1 MGHDK, CDR2 SYGVNS. This CDR3 comprises 15 residues. DNA for the CDR3: TGTGCCAGCAGTCGACAGGGAAGGGGGGATTCACCCCTCCACTTT. Protein product: CASSRQGRGDSPLHF.

The chain combines TRBV19 with TRBJ1-6; D might be TRBD1 (5 bases). V dropped 3 bases and J dropped 10 bases, with 7 bases sitting between them. CDR3 size: 12 residues. Per germline, CDR1 LNHDA and CDR2 SQIVND (reference sequence). The chain's CDR3 is CASSINRSPLHF. CDR3 in DNA: TGTGCCAGTAGTATTAACAGGTCACCCCTCCACTTT.

J is TRBJ1-1 and V is TRBV9; TRBD1 is a possible D gene (6 bases). This CDR3 comprises 13 residues. V gave up 4 bases and J gave up 3 bases, with 10 bases separating them. Germline V lookup: CDR1 SGDLS, CDR2 YYNGEE. The CDR3 DNA reads as TGTGCCAGCAGCCCAAGGGGGTACACTGAAGCTTTCTTT. Residues: CASSPRGYTEAFF.

This clone was counted between two and nine times. The chain links TRBV18 to TRBJ2-7; D ambiguous. Germline CDR1 KGHSH, CDR2 LQKENI. V lost 0 bases, J lost 6 bases, and 9 bases lay in between. CDR3 length: 13 residues. The CDR3 DNA is TGTGCCAGCTCACCACCGAGCGCAGTCGAGCAGTACTTC. It codes for CASSPPSAVEQYF. The full variable domain, in which reference TRBV18 and TRBJ2-7 provide the parts outside the CDR3, is NAGVMQNPRHLVRRRGQEARLRCSPMKGHSHVYWYRQLPEEGLKFMVYLQKENIIDESGMPKERFSAEFPKEGPSILRIQQVVRGDSAAYFCASSPPSAVEQYFGPGTRLTVT.

This chain connects TRBV14 to TRBJ1-2; 9 nucleotides align to TRBD1. V lost 0 bases and J lost 8; bases outside the gene matches: 10. Germline assignment: CDR1 SGHDN and CDR2 FVKESK. CDR3 length: 16 residues. CDR3 protein: CASSQDLGQGRRGYTF. CDR3 sequence (DNA): TGTGCCAGCAGCCAAGATCTGGGACAGGGACGGCGCGGCTACACCTTC.

This sequence joins TRBV11-3 and TRBJ1-1; 8 positions agree with TRBD1. The junction had 9 bases not matched to a gene; V was cut back by 5 bases and J by 1 base. The CDR3 covers 16 residues. CDR1 and CDR2 from the germline V gene are SGHNT and YENEEA. This CDR3 reads CASSNSGGWGNTEAFF. The CDR3 nucleotides are TGTGCCAGCAGCAATTCAGGGGGCTGGGGGAACACTGAAGCTTTCTTT.

The chain employs TRBV6-5 and TRBJ2-7; 7 nucleotides align to TRBD2. The CDR3 consists of 15 residues. J gave up 6 bases and V 4 bases, and 12 bases lay outside the gene matches. Germline V gives CDR1 MNHEY, CDR2 SVGAGI. This chain's CDR3 is CASSLRGIPTGEQYF. CDR3 sequence (DNA): TGTGCCAGCAGTTTGCGGGGGATTCCAACCGGCGAGCAGTACTTC.

In this sample, this clone turned up a few times. The chain has TRBV6-5 and TRBJ2-3, with 7 bases identical to TRBD2. Germline CDR1 is MNHEY and CDR2 is SVGAGI. J was trimmed by 1 base and V by 4 bases; bases with no gene match: 2. CDR3 length equals 14 residues. The CDR3 DNA sequence: TGTGCCAGCAGTTGGGGGGGAGGCACAGATACGCAGTATTTT. Translation: CASSWGGGTDTQYF.

The rearrangement links TRBV2 to TRBJ1-1; D is ambiguous. The V gene lost 8 bases and the J gene lost 0 bases, with 10 bases spanning the gap. The germline V gene has CDR1 SNHLY and CDR2 FYNNEI. The CDR3 loop spans 13 amino acids. CDR3 nucleotides: TGTGCCAGCCAACTCGGGATGAACACTGAAGCTTTCTTT. Translating it yields CASQLGMNTEAFF. The variable domain in full, completed from reference TRBV2 and TRBJ1-1, reads EPEVTQTPSHQVTQMGQEVILRCVPISNHLYFYWYRQILGQKVEFLVSFYNNEISEKSEIFDDQFSVERPDGSNFTLKIRSTKLEDSAMYFCASQLGMNTEAFFGQGTRLTVV.

CDR3 region: CASSVAGTGLSGANVLTF. In DNA, the CDR3 is TGTGCCAGCAGCGTTGCAGGGACAGGGCTCTCTGGGGCCAACGTCCTGACTTTC. J is TRBJ2-6 and V is TRBV9, with 9 bases that match TRBD1. Germline V gene sequence: CDR1 SGDLS, CDR2 YYNGEE. This CDR3 is built from 18 residues. V was clipped by 2 bases and J by 0 bases; unmatched bases: 6.

This chain connects TRBV28 to TRBJ2-1; TRBD1 matches 10 bases. This CDR3 spans 14 amino acids. From germline, CDR1 is MDHEN and CDR2 SYDVKM. V trimming: 5 bases; J trimming: 10 bases; junction bases outside the gene matches: 8. CDR3 amino acids: CASSPGQGGYEQFF. In DNA form, the CDR3 reads TGTGCCAGCAGTCCCGGACAGGGGGGTTACGAGCAGTTCTTC.

The gene calls are TRBV7-7 and TRBJ2-2; unclear D gene. The germline V gene has CDR1 SSHAT and CDR2 FNYEAQ (reference sequence). V gave up 4 bases and J gave up 3 bases, with 6 bases separating them. CDR3 size: 13 residues. The CDR3 sequence: CASSYSHTGELFF. The CDR3 DNA is TGTGCCAGCAGCTACTCCCACACCGGGGAGCTGTTTTTT.

This chain links TRBV29-1 with TRBJ2-1, with 9 bases fitting TRBD1. This CDR3 spans 13 amino acids. Germline-derived CDR1 and CDR2 are SQVTM and ANQGSEA. The V and J ends lost 5 bases and 9 bases, in that order; junction bases with no gene match: 8. The CDR3 DNA reads TGCAGCGTTAGACAGGGGGTTTTGGGTGAGCAGTTCTTC. Translating it yields CSVRQGVLGEQFF.

The chain carries TRBV29-1 and TRBJ2-3, with D possibly matching TRBD2 (5 bases). From germline, CDR1 is SQVTM and CDR2 ANQGSEA. With 1 base removed from V and 0 bases from J, the gap between germline ends came to 5 bases. The CDR3 consists of 13 residues. CDR3 sequence: CSVEGTSTDTQYF. The CDR3 DNA is TGCAGCGTTGAAGGGACTAGCACAGATACGCAGTATTTT.

This clone was counted ten times or more. The rearrangement joins TRBV5-6 to TRBJ1-1, with unresolved D. Germline CDR1 is SGHDT and CDR2 is YYEEEE. CDR3 length: 13 residues. Trimming shortened V by 1 base and J by 1 base, and 5 bases separated the two germline ends. The CDR3 loop reads CASSLIQNTEAFF. The CDR3 DNA follows: TGTGCCAGCAGCTTGATACAGAACACTGAAGCTTTCTTT.

This chain joins TRBV2 and TRBJ2-1, with TRBD1 as a possible D gene (6 bases). Germline CDR1 and CDR2: SNHLY and FYNNEI. V lost 5 bases to trimming and J lost 3 bases, with 14 bases between them. The length of the CDR3 is 15 residues. CDR3 residues: CASSQTRGIYNEQFF. CDR3 DNA sequence: TGTGCCAGCAGTCAAACCAGGGGAATCTACAATGAGCAGTTCTTC.

The chain recombines TRBV10-3 with TRBJ1-1; D is uncertain. The CDR3 is made up of 15 amino acids. The V gene's germline CDR1 is ENHRY and CDR2 SYGVKD. Trimming removed 0 bases at V and 0 bases at J, with 8 bases between. The CDR3 nucleotides are TGTGCCATCAGTGAGTCCTACCCGATGAACACTGAAGCTTTCTTT. Translation: CAISESYPMNTEAFF.